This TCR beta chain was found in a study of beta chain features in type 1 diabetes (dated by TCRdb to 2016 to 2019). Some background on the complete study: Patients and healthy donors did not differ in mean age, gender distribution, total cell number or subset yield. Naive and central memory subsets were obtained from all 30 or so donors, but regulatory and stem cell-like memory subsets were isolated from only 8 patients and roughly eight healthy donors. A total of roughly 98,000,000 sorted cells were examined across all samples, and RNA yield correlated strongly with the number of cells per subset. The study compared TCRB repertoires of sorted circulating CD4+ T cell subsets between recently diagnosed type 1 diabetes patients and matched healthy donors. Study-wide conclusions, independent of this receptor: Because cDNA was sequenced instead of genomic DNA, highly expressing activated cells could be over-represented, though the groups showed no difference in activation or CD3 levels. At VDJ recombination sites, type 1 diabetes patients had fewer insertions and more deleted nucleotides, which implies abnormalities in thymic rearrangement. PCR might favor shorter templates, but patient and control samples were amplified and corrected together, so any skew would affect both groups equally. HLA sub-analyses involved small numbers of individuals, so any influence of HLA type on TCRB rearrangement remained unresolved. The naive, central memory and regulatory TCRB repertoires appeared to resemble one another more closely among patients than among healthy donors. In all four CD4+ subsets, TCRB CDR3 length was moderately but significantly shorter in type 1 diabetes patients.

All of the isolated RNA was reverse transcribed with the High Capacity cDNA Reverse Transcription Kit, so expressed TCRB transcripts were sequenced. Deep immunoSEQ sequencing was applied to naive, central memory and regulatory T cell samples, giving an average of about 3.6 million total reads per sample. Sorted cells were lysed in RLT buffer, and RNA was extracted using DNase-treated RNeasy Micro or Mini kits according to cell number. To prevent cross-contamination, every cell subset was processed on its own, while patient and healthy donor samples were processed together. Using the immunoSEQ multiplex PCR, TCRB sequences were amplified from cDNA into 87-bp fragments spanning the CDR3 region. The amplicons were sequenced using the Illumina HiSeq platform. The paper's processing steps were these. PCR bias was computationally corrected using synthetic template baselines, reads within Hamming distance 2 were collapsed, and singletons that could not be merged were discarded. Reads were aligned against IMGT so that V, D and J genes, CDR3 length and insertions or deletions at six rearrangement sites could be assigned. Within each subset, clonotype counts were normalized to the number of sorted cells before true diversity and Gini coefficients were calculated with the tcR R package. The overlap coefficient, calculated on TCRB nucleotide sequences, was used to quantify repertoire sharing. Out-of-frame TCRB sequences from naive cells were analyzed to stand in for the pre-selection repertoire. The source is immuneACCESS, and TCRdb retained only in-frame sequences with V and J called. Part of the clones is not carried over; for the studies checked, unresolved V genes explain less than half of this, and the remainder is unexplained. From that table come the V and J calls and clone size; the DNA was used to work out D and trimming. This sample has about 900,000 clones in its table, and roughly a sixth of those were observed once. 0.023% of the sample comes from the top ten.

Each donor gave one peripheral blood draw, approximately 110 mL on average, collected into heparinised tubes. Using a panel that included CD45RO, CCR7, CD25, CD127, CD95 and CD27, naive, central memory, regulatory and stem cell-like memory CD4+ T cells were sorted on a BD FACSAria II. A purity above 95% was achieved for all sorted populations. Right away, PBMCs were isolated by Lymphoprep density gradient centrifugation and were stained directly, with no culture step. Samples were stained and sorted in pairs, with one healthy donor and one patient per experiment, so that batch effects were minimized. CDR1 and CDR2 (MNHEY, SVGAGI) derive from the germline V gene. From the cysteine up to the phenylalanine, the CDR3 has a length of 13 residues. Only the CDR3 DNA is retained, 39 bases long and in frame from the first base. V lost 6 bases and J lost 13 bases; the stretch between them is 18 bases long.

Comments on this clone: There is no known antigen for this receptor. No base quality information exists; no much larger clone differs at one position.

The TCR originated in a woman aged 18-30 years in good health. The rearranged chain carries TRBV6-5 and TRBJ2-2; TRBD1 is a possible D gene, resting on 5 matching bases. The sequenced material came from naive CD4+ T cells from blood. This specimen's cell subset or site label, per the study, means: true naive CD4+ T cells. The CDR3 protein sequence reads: CASRLSPQGGLFF. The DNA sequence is TGTGCCAGCAGGCTGAGTCCCCAGGGCGGGCTGTTTTTT.